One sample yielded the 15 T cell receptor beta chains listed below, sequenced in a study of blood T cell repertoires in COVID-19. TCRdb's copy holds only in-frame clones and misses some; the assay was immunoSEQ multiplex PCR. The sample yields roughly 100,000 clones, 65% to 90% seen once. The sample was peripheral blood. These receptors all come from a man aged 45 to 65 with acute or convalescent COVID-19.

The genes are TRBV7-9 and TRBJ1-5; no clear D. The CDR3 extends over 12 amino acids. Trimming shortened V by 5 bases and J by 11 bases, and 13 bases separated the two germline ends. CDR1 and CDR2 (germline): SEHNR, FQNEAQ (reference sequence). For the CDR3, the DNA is TGTGCCAGCAGCACCAGTACTGAGGCCCAGCATTTT. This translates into CASSTSTEAQHF. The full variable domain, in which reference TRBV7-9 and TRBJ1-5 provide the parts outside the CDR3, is DTGVSQNPRHKITKRGQNVTFRCDPISEHNRLYWYRQTLGQGPEFLTYFQNEAQLEKSRLLSDRFSAERPKGSFSTLEIQRTEQGDSAMYLCASSTSTEAQHFGDGTRLSIL.

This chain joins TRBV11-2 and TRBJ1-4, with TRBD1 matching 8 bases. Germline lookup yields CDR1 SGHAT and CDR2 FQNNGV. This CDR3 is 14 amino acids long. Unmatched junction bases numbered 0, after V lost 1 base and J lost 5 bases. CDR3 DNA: TGTGCCAGCAGCTTAGGACAGGGGAATGAAAAACTGTTTTTT. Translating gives CASSLGQGNEKLFF.

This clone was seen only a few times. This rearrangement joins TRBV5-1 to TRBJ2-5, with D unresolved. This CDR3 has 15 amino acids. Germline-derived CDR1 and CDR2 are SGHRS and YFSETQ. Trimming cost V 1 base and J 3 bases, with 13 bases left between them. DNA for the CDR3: TGCGCCAGCAGCTTGCTGGGCGTTCTGGAAGAGACCCAGTACTTC. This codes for CASSLLGVLEETQYF. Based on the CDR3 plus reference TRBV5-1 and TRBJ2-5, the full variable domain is KAGVTQTPRYLIKTRGQQVTLSCSPISGHRSVSWYQQTPGQGLQFLFEYFSETQRNKGNFPGRFSGRQFSNSRSEMNVSTLELGDSALYLCASSLLGVLEETQYFGPGTRLLVL.

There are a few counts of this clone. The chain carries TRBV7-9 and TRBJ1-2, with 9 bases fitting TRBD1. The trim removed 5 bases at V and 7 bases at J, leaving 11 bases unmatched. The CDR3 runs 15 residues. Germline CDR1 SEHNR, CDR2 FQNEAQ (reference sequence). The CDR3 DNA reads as TGTGCCAGCAGCCCCCCGAGCAGGACAGGGGTTGGCTACACCTTC. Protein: CASSPPSRTGVGYTF.

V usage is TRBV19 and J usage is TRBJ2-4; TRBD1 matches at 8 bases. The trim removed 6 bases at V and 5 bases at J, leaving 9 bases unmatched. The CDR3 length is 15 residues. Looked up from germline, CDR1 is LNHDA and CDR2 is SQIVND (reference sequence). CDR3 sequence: CASRRQGLFENIQYF. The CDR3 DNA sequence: TGTGCCAGTAGGAGACAGGGGCTTTTCGAAAACATTCAGTACTTC.

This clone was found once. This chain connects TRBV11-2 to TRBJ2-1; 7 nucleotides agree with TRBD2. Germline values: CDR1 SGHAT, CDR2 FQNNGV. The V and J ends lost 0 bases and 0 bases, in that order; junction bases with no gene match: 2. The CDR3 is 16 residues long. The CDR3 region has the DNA TGTGCCAGCAGCTTAGAAGCGGGATACTCCTACAATGAGCAGTTCTTC. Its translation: CASSLEAGYSYNEQFF.

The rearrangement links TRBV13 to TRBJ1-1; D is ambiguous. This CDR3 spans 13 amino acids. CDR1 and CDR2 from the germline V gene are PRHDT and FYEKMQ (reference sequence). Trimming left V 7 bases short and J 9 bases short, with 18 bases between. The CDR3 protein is CASTEGLPKQAFF. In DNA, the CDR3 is TGTGCCAGCACCGAAGGACTGCCGAAACAAGCTTTCTTT. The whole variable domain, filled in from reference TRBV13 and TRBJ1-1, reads AAGVIQSPRHLIKEKRETATLKCYPIPRHDTVYWYQQGPGQDPQFLISFYEKMQSDKGSIPDRFSAQQFSDYHSELNMSSLELGDSALYFCASTEGLPKQAFFGQGTRLTVV.

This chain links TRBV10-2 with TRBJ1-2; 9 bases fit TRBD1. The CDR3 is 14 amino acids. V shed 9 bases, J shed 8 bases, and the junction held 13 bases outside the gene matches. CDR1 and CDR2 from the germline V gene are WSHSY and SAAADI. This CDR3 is CASREPGQGEGYTF. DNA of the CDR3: TGCGCCAGTCGGGAACCGGGACAGGGTGAGGGCTACACCTTC.

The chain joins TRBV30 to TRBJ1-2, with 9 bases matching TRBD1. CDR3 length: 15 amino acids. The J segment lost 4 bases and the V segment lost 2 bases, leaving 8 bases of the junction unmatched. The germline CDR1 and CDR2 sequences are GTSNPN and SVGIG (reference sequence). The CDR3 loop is CAWSTAGTGFYGYTF. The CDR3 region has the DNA TGTGCCTGGAGTACCGCCGGGACAGGGTTCTATGGCTACACCTTC. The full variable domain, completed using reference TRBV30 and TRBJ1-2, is SQTIHQWPATLVQPVGSPLSLECTVEGTSNPNLYWYRQAAGRGLQLLFYSVGIGQISSEVPQNLSASRPQDRQFILSSKKLLLSDSGFYLCAWSTAGTGFYGYTFGSGTRLTVV.

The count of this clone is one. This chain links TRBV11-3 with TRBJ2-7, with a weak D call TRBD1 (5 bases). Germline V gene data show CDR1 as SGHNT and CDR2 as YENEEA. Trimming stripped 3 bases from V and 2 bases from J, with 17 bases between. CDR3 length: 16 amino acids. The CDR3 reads CASSFLRLTDTYEQYF. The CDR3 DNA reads TGTGCCAGCAGCTTCCTTCGGCTGACAGACACCTACGAGCAGTACTTC.

CDR3 sequence: CASSNPRVSYEQYF. The CDR3 coding sequence is TGTGCCAGCAGTAATCCGAGGGTCTCCTACGAGCAGTACTTC. The chain employs TRBV6-5 and TRBJ2-7; TRBD2 might be the D (5 bases). Per the germline V gene, CDR1 is MNHEY and CDR2 is SVGAGI. V was cut by 5 bases and J by 0 bases, with 11 bases left in between. The CDR3 runs to 14 residues.

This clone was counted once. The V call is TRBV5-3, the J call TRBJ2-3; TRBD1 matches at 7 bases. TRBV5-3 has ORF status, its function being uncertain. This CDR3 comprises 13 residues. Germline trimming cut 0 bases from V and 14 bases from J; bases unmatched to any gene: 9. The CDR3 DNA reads TGTGCCAGAAGCTTGGACAGGGGCATCTTTTGGTATTTT. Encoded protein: CARSLDRGIFWYF.

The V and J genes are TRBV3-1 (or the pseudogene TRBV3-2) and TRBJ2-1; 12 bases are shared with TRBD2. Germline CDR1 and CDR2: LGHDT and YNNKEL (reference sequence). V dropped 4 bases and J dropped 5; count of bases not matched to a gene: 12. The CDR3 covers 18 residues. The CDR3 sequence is CASSRRLAGDLGNNEQFF. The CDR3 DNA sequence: TGTGCCAGCAGCCGTCGACTAGCGGGGGATTTAGGAAACAATGAGCAGTTCTTC.

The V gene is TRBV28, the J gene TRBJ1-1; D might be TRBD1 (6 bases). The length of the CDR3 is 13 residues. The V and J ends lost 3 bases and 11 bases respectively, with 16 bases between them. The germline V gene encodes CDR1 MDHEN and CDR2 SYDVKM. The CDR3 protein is CASSFPGEWGAFF. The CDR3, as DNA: TGTGCCAGCAGTTTCCCAGGGGAGTGGGGCGCTTTCTTT. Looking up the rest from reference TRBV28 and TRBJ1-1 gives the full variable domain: DVKVTQSSRYLVKRTGEKVFLECVQDMDHENMFWYRQDPGLGLRLIYFSYDVKMKEKGDIPEGYSVSREKKERFSLILESASTNQTSMYLCASSFPGEWGAFFGQGTRLTVV.

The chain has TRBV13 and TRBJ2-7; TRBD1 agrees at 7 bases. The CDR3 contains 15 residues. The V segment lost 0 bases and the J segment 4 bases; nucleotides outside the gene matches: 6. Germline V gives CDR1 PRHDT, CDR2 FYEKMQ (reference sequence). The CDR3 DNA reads TGTGCCAGCAGCTTAGGCCGGGACAGCGGATACGAGCAGTACTTC. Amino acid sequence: CASSLGRDSGYEQYF.